Listed here are 2 T cell receptor beta chains from one sample, sequenced in a study of blood T cell repertoires in COVID-19. Sequencing was performed with immunoSEQ multiplex PCR; in TCRdb, only in-frame clones are kept and a portion is missing. The sample lists a few hundred thousand clones, roughly 87% occurring once. The sequencing sample was made of peripheral blood. These receptors originate from a man aged 40-50 years with active or convalescent COVID-19.

The chain employs TRBV7-9 and TRBJ1-3; 10 positions match TRBD1. Germline V gives CDR1 SEHNR, CDR2 FQNEAQ (reference sequence). The V and J ends lost 4 bases and 7 bases, in that order; junction bases with no gene match: 4. The length of the CDR3 is 14 residues. For the CDR3, the DNA is TGTGCCAGCAGCTACGGGACAGGGGCGAACACCATATATTTT. Its translation: CASSYGTGANTIYF.

The chain combines TRBV1 with TRBJ2-1; the table gives TRBD2 as D, unverified against the DNA. TRBV1 is deemed a pseudogene. The CDR3 is 17 amino acids. The CDR3 protein is CTSSRTASGGYYNEQFF. As DNA, the CDR3 is TGCACCAGCAGCCGCACCGCTAGCGGGGGCTATTACAATGAGCAGTTCTTC.